The next 28 T cell receptor beta chains were all read from a single sample in a study of siplizumab effects on memory and regulatory T cells. Data came from immunoSEQ multiplex PCR; TCRdb stores just in-frame clones and leaves some out. Among 99,000 or so clones listed, roughly 91% were seen once. Material: CD4+ T cells sorted from blood. Receptors were obtained from a human donor in good health.

The genes are TRBV5-1 and TRBJ1-1, with 8 positions matching TRBD1. V shed 2 bases and J 0 bases; nucleotides not matched to a gene: 3. Germline loops: CDR1 SGHRS, CDR2 YFSETQ. The CDR3 runs 15 residues. The CDR3 here is CASSFRTGMNTEAFF. The CDR3 DNA follows: TGCGCCAGCAGCTTCCGGACAGGGATGAACACTGAAGCTTTCTTT.

This clone occurred once. This rearrangement joins TRBV4-1 to TRBJ1-3; D unclear. The CDR3 extends over 15 amino acids. Germline V CDR1 and CDR2: MGHRA, YSYEKL. Trimming shortened V by 3 bases and J by 0 bases, and 9 bases separated the two germline ends. The CDR3 nucleotides are TGCGCCAGCAGCCAGCGAGAGAGCTCTGGAAACACCATATATTTT. Protein product: CASSQRESSGNTIYF.

This chain uses TRBV5-5 with TRBJ1-5; D is unclear. V lost 0 bases to trimming and J lost 1 base, with 5 bases between them. From germline, CDR1 is SGHKS and CDR2 YYEKEE (reference sequence). This CDR3 has 14 residues. As DNA, the CDR3 is TGTGCCAGCAGCTTGGCGGGCAGCAATCAGCCCCAGCATTTT. Its translation is CASSLAGSNQPQHF.

The CDR3: CSALQVTEQYF. CDR3 DNA sequence: TGCAGTGCTTTACAGGTAACCGAGCAGTACTTC. This rearrangement joins TRBV20-1 to TRBJ2-7, with D perhaps TRBD1 (5 bases). V was shortened by 5 bases and J by 6 bases, with 11 bases between the two germline ends. The CDR3 is 11 residues long. CDR1 and CDR2 (germline): DFQATT, SNEGSKA (reference sequence).

V gene TRBV6-5 combines with J gene TRBJ1-1; the D gene is possibly TRBD1 (5 bases). V dropped 3 bases and J dropped 4 bases, with 15 bases sitting between them. This CDR3 comprises 15 residues. Germline CDR1 is MNHEY and CDR2 is SVGAGI. The CDR3 DNA is TGTGCCAGCAGTTATTTTGGAGGGGTCAGCACTGAAGCTTTCTTT. Translated: CASSYFGGVSTEAFF.

V is TRBV5-1 and J is TRBJ2-5; 16 bases line up with TRBD2. CDR1 is SGHRS and CDR2 is YFSETQ in the germline V gene. The CDR3 contains 16 residues. Trimming removed 6 bases from V and 5 bases from J; junction bases left unmatched: 7. Here the CDR3 DNA reads TGCGCCAGCAATTTAGGGACTAGCGGGAGGGTGGAGACCCAGTACTTC. Translating gives CASNLGTSGRVETQYF.

This chain joins TRBV5-1 and TRBJ2-5; 9 bases are shared with TRBD2. Germline-derived CDR1 and CDR2 are SGHRS and YFSETQ. The CDR3 is 17 residues long. V trimming: 0 bases; J trimming: 1 base; junction bases outside the gene matches: 7. The CDR3 protein is CASSLAGLAGAQETQYF. CDR3 DNA: TGCGCCAGCAGCTTGGCCGGATTAGCGGGGGCCCAAGAGACCCAGTACTTC.

The rearrangement links TRBV7-6 to TRBJ2-7; 13 nucleotides match TRBD2. Germline V lookup: CDR1 SGHVS, CDR2 FNYEAQ. The J segment lost 7 bases and the V segment lost 4 bases, leaving 13 bases of the junction unmatched. The CDR3 sequence is 17 residues long. CDR3 in amino acids: CASSSPSGLAGRSEQYF. The CDR3 DNA reads TGTGCCAGCAGCTCTCCCTCGGGACTAGCGGGGAGAAGTGAGCAGTACTTC.

This clone appeared once. The chain employs TRBV5-1 and TRBJ2-1; 8 bases agree with TRBD2. Germline loops: CDR1 SGHRS, CDR2 YFSETQ. The CDR3 is 18 residues long. With 1 base clipped from V and 0 bases from J, the junction kept 9 bases outside the gene matches. CDR3 region: CASSLSTSGRASYNEQFF. For the CDR3, the DNA is TGCGCCAGCAGCTTGTCTACTAGCGGAAGGGCCTCCTACAATGAGCAGTTCTTC.

This chain joins TRBV2 and TRBJ1-1; D is possibly TRBD1 (6 bases). CDR1 and CDR2 from the germline V gene are SNHLY and FYNNEI. This CDR3 spans 13 amino acids. V was pared by 5 bases and J by 1 base, with 8 bases between. The CDR3 coding sequence is TGTGCCAGCAGTCTGGGACAGAACACTGAAGCTTTCTTT. Protein: CASSLGQNTEAFF.

The chain couples TRBV30 to TRBJ2-7; 10 bases are shared with TRBD1. Trimming cost V 5 bases and J 7 bases; bases outside gene matches: 2. This CDR3 is 11 amino acids long. Germline values: CDR1 GTSNPN, CDR2 SVGIG (reference sequence). In DNA form, the CDR3 reads TGTGCCTGGGACAGGGGGCTTGAGCAGTACTTC. Encoded protein: CAWDRGLEQYF.

This chain joins TRBV7-3 and TRBJ2-3; D might be TRBD1 or TRBD2, each matching 6 bases. V lost 2 bases and J lost 4, with 10 bases in between. Germline V lookup: CDR1 SGHTA, CDR2 FQGTGA. CDR3 size: 14 residues. CDR3: CASSLGGPPDTQYF. CDR3 DNA: TGTGCCAGCAGCTTAGGGGGGCCGCCAGATACGCAGTATTTT.

J is TRBJ2-1 and V is TRBV9; 9 bases agree with TRBD1. The CDR3 has 15 residues. Germline CDR1 is SGDLS and CDR2 is YYNGEE. Trimming took 4 bases from V and 5 from J; bases not matched to a gene: 7. CDR3 sequence (DNA): TGTGCCAGCAGCTCGGGACAGGGTAGCCACAATGAGCAGTTCTTC. This translates into CASSSGQGSHNEQFF. Looking up the rest from reference TRBV9 and TRBJ2-1 gives the full variable domain: DSGVTQTPKHLITATGQRVTLRCSPRSGDLSVYWYQQSLDQGLQFLIQYYNGEERAKGNILERFSAQQFPDLHSELNLSSLELGDSALYFCASSSGQGSHNEQFFGPGTRLTVL.

The V call is TRBV27, the J call TRBJ1-2, with D perhaps TRBD1 (5 bases). The V gene's germline CDR1 is MNHEY and CDR2 SMNVEV (reference sequence). V was shortened by 2 bases and J by 1 base, with 11 bases between the two germline ends. This CDR3 comprises 15 residues. DNA for the CDR3: TGTGCCAGCAGTTTAGAAGGGGCGGGTAACTATGGCTACACCTTC. Protein product: CASSLEGAGNYGYTF.

The chain joins TRBV7-9 to TRBJ1-2; D is undetermined. The CDR3 loop spans 16 amino acids. V lost 7 bases, J lost 2 bases, and 20 bases lay in between. Germline lookup yields CDR1 SEHNR and CDR2 FQNEAQ (reference sequence). CDR3 residues: CASTTSKGEINYGYTF. CDR3 sequence (DNA): TGTGCCAGCACAACAAGTAAGGGAGAGATAAACTATGGCTACACCTTC. The full variable domain, in which reference TRBV7-9 and TRBJ1-2 provide the parts outside the CDR3, is DTGVSQNPRHKITKRGQNVTFRCDPISEHNRLYWYRQTLGQGPEFLTYFQNEAQLEKSRLLSDRFSAERPKGSFSTLEIQRTEQGDSAMYLCASTTSKGEINYGYTFGSGTRLTVV.

V is TRBV4-1 and J is TRBJ1-3; D is ambiguous. Germline assignment: CDR1 MGHRA and CDR2 YSYEKL. Trimming took 0 bases from V and 2 from J, leaving 11 bases between them. The CDR3 contains 16 residues. The CDR3 sequence: CASSQEPVVAGNTIYF. The CDR3 DNA is TGCGCCAGCAGCCAAGAACCGGTGGTAGCTGGAAACACCATATATTTT.

This rearrangement joins TRBV7-9 to TRBJ1-2, with 8 bases that match TRBD1. This CDR3 contains 13 residues. J was trimmed by 5 bases and V by 1 base; bases with no gene match: 0. CDR1 is SEHNR, CDR2 FQNEAQ, per germline (reference sequence). CDR3 amino acids: CASSLGQGYGYTF. The CDR3 nucleotides read TGTGCCAGCAGCTTAGGACAGGGGTATGGCTACACCTTC.

V usage is TRBV30 and J usage is TRBJ1-3, with D possibly being TRBD1 (6 bases). The CDR3 has 13 residues. The V end was cut by 0 bases, the J end by 10 bases, with 13 bases between. Germline V gives CDR1 GTSNPN, CDR2 SVGIG (reference sequence). For the CDR3, the DNA is TGTGCCTGGAGTGTATCCCAGGGGAGGACCATATATTTT. It encodes CAWSVSQGRTIYF.

The chain couples TRBV7-6 to TRBJ1-1; TRBD1 matches 8 bases. Germline V lookup: CDR1 SGHVS, CDR2 FNYEAQ. The CDR3 spans 14 residues. Trimming removed 5 bases from V and 1 base from J; junction bases left unmatched: 3. CDR3 residues: CASSGQGSNTEAFF. For the CDR3, the DNA is TGTGCCAGCAGCGGACAGGGATCGAACACTGAAGCTTTCTTT.

CDR3 residues: CASRDFGGARDNEQFF. The CDR3 bases are TGTGCCAGTAGAGACTTCGGGGGAGCTAGGGACAATGAGCAGTTCTTC. This chain connects TRBV19 to TRBJ2-1; TRBD2 might be the D (6 bases). CDR3 length: 16 amino acids. With 6 bases removed from V and 5 bases from J, the gap between germline ends came to 20 bases. Germline V gene sequence: CDR1 LNHDA, CDR2 SQIVND (reference sequence). Full variable domain (remainder filled in from reference TRBV19 and TRBJ2-1): DGGITQSPKYLFRKEGQNVTLSCEQNLNHDAMYWYRQDPGQGLRLIYYSQIVNDFQKGDIAEGYSVSREKKESFPLTVTSAQKNPTAFYLCASRDFGGARDNEQFFGPGTRLTVL.

J is TRBJ1-2 and V is TRBV6-5, with D perhaps matching TRBD1 (5 bases). The length of the CDR3 is 16 residues. The V gene lost 3 bases and the J gene lost 2 bases, with 16 bases spanning the gap. Germline CDR1 reads MNHEY; CDR2 reads SVGAGI. The CDR3 nucleotides are TGTGCCAGCAGTTATAATATGGGACGACCCAACTATGGCTACACCTTC. Encoded protein: CASSYNMGRPNYGYTF.

This chain links TRBV5-4 with TRBJ1-4; 10 nucleotides match TRBD1. Trimming at V came to 10 bases and at J to 8 bases, leaving 8 bases not matched to a gene. The CDR3 covers 13 residues. Germline-derived CDR1 and CDR2 are SGHNT and YYREEE (reference sequence). The CDR3 is CAGRDRGGEKLFF. Written as DNA, the CDR3 is TGTGCCGGGAGGGACAGGGGCGGAGAAAAACTGTTTTTT.

This chain uses TRBV6-6 with TRBJ2-3; D might be TRBD1 (6 bases). The CDR3 is made up of 12 amino acids. V was clipped by 6 bases and J by 6 bases, with 10 bases between them. Looked up from germline, CDR1 is MNHNY and CDR2 is SVGAGI (reference sequence). The CDR3 loop reads CASSTGHDTQYF. In nucleotides, the CDR3 is TGTGCCAGCAGCACAGGGCACGATACGCAGTATTTT.

This rearrangement joins TRBV6-4 to TRBJ1-5, with TRBD1 as a possible D gene (6 bases). Trimming took off 0 bases at V and 0 bases at J, with 18 bases between the two ends. The CDR3 is made up of 19 amino acids. Germline V lookup: CDR1 MRHNA, CDR2 SNTAGT. The CDR3 DNA follows: TGTGCCAGCAGTGACTCTGGCGGGGGCGACCTGGATAGCAATCAGCCCCAGCATTTT. This translates into CASSDSGGGDLDSNQPQHF.

The chain couples TRBV7-6 to TRBJ1-5; D unclear. Germline values: CDR1 SGHVS, CDR2 FNYEAQ. The V and J ends lost 3 bases and 2 bases respectively, with 11 bases between them. This CDR3 is built from 15 residues. In nucleotides, the CDR3 is TGTGCCAGCAGCTTGGGCGGGAACGGCAATCAGCCCCAGCATTTT. Translated, it gives CASSLGGNGNQPQHF.

This sequence joins TRBV6-4 and TRBJ1-1, with unresolved D. This CDR3 has 14 residues. V lost 0 bases and J lost 5, with 10 bases in between. Germline V gene sequence: CDR1 MRHNA, CDR2 SNTAGT. The CDR3 region has the DNA TGTGCCAGCAGTGACTCGAGGGTTCGGACTGAAGCTTTCTTT. This codes for CASSDSRVRTEAFF.

The chain recombines TRBV29-1 with TRBJ1-1, with unresolved D. With 4 bases removed from V and 0 bases from J, the gap between germline ends came to 9 bases. CDR1 is SQVTM and CDR2 is ANQGSEA in the germline V gene. The CDR3 loop spans 13 amino acids. CDR3 sequence: CSVGGTMNTEAFF. For the CDR3, the DNA is TGCAGCGTTGGCGGAACTATGAACACTGAAGCTTTCTTT.

The chain links TRBV11-2 to TRBJ1-5; 7 nucleotides line up with TRBD1. Trimming removed 4 bases from V and 0 bases from J; junction bases left unmatched: 3. Germline CDR1 reads SGHAT; CDR2 reads FQNNGV. The CDR3 consists of 15 residues. The DNA for the CDR3 is TGTGCCAGCAGCTCGGGACAGACTAGCAATCAGCCCCAGCATTTT. This sequence encodes CASSSGQTSNQPQHF.